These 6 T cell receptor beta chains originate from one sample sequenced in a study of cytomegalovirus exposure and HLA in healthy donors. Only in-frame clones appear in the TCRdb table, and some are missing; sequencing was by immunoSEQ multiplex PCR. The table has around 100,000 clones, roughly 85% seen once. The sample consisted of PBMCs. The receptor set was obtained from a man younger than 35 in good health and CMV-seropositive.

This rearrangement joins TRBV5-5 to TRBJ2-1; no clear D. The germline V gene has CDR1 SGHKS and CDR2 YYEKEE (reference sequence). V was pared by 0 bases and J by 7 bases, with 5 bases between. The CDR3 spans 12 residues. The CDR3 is CASSLVANEQFF. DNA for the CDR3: TGTGCCAGCAGCTTGGTAGCTAATGAGCAGTTCTTC.

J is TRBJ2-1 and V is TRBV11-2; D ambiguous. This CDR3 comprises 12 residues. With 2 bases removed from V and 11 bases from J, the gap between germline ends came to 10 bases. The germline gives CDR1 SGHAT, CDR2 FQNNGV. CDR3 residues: CASSLLPWQQFF. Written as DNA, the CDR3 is TGTGCCAGCAGCTTACTCCCTTGGCAGCAGTTCTTC. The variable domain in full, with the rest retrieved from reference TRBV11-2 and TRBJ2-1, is EAGVAQSPRYKIIEKRQSVAFWCNPISGHATLYWYQQILGQGPKLLIQFQNNGVVDDSQLPKDRFSAERLKGVDSTLKIQPAKLEDSAVYLCASSLLPWQQFFGPGTRLTVL.

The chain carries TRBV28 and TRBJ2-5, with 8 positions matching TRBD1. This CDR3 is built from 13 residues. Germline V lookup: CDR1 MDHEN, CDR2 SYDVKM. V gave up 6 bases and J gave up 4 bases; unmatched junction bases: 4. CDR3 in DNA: TGTGCCAGCAGCCCTACAGGGGGAGAGACCCAGTACTTC. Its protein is CASSPTGGETQYF.

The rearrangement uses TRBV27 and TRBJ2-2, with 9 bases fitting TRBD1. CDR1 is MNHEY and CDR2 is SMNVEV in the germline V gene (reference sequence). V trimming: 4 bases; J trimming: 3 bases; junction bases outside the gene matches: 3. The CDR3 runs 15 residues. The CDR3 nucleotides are TGTGCCAGCAGTTCACAGGGGGCCGACACCGGGGAGCTGTTTTTT. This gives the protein CASSSQGADTGELFF.

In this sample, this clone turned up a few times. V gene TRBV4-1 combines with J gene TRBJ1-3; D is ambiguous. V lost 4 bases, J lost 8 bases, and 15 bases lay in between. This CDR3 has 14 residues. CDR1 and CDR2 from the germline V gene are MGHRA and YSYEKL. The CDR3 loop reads CASSLTPTRDTIYF. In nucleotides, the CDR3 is TGCGCCAGCAGCCTGACTCCCACCCGGGACACCATATATTTT.

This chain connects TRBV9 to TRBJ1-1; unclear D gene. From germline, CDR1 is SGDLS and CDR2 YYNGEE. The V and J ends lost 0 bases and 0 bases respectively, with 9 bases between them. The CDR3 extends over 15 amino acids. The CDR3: CASSVETVLNTEAFF. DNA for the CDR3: TGTGCCAGCAGCGTAGAAACAGTCTTGAACACTGAAGCTTTCTTT.